A selection of T cell receptor beta chains follows, all from one sample in a study of control samples from healthy donors and cancer patients. The method was immunoSEQ multiplex PCR; TCRdb's version includes in-frame clones alone and lacks a portion of them. In the table there are approximately 170,000 clones, around 93% of which are singletons. Sample: blood. The source of these receptors is a woman aged 55-75 years in good health. Each CDR3 is given with its conserved first and last residue. A D gene is named only where the DNA matches it firmly.

J gene,D gene,V gene,CDR3 protein
TRBJ1-3,TRBD1,TRBV19,CATKDRAGNTIYF
TRBJ1-6,-,TRBV7-2,CASSPGLGNSPLHF
TRBJ2-1,TRBD2,TRBV4-1,CASSQGAGGTSAGLSNEQFF
TRBJ2-3,-,TRBV2,CATSWTDSVDTQYF
TRBJ2-1,TRBD1,TRBV4-1,CASSLRDRAQFF
TRBJ1-5,TRBD1,TRBV6-2/TRBV6-3,CASSYGQGVTNNQPQHF
TRBJ1-6,-,TRBV6-5,CASSYSPSSYNSPLHF
TRBJ1-2,TRBD1,TRBV4-3,CASSQENRGHGYTF
TRBJ1-3,-,TRBV7-7,CASSSAAGNTIYF
TRBJ2-3,-,TRBV12-5,CASGLMGGDTQYF